These 21 T cell receptor beta chains were all obtained from the same sample, sequenced in a study of neoadjuvant anti-PD-1 for oral cavity cancer. Time point in this sample: after neoadjuvant nivolumab, at surgical resection. This table comes from immunoSEQ multiplex PCR, and its TCRdb copy is limited to in-frame clones, with some not included. Of approximately 13,000 clones detected, about 76% appear once; the ten largest clones hold around 3%. The sequencing here drew on PBMCs, taken after nivolumab (anti-PD-1) treatment. The source is a person between 40 and 80 years old with oral cavity squamous cell carcinoma.

The V gene is TRBV2, the J gene TRBJ2-3, with D unresolved. The germline V gene has CDR1 SNHLY and CDR2 FYNNEI. This CDR3 region has 11 residues. The V gene lost 10 bases and the J gene lost 4 bases, with 9 bases spanning the gap. CDR3 amino acids: CATGRADTQYF. The CDR3 DNA reads TGTGCCACGGGCCGGGCAGATACGCAGTATTTT.

This clone occurred a few times. This chain links TRBV5-1 with TRBJ2-7, with no clear D. V lost 4 bases and J lost 5, with 16 bases in between. Per germline, CDR1 SGHRS and CDR2 YFSETQ. The CDR3 extends over 14 amino acids. CDR3 region: CASSPGQDIHEQYF. The CDR3, as DNA: TGCGCCAGCAGCCCTGGGCAGGATATCCACGAGCAGTACTTC.

The chain links TRBV5-1 to TRBJ1-1; 10 positions match TRBD1. With V trimmed by 2 bases and J by 6 bases, 4 bases remained unmatched. There are 14 residues in the CDR3. Germline CDR1 is SGHRS and CDR2 is YFSETQ. Written as DNA, the CDR3 is TGCGCCAGCAGCTTAGACAGGGGGCCGGCTGAAGCTTTCTTT. Translated: CASSLDRGPAEAFF.

V and J are TRBV7-9 and TRBJ1-4, with D unclear. V dropped 2 bases and J dropped 4 bases, with 8 bases sitting between them. CDR3 length equals 14 residues. Germline V lookup: CDR1 SEHNR, CDR2 FQNEAQ (reference sequence). This CDR3 is CASSLWPYNEKLFF. For the CDR3, the DNA is TGTGCCAGCAGCTTATGGCCCTATAATGAAAAACTGTTTTTT.

This sequence joins TRBV4-1 and TRBJ1-4; no clear D gene. CDR3 length equals 16 residues. The V end lost 1 base, the J end lost 5 bases, and 14 bases lay between the germline ends. Germline V gene lookup returns CDR1 MGHRA and CDR2 YSYEKL. The CDR3: CASSQVGLARNEKLFF. CDR3 bases: TGCGCCAGCAGCCAAGTGGGGTTGGCCCGAAATGAAAAACTGTTTTTT.

The chain has TRBV21-1 and TRBJ1-1. TRBV21-1 is an annotated pseudogene. The CDR3 totals 13 residues. The CDR3 nucleotides read TGTGCCAGCAGCAGCGTTTGCTGGGCTGAAGCTTTCTTT. It codes for CASSSVCWAEAFF.

The V call is TRBV9, the J call TRBJ1-2; maybe TRBD1 (5 bases). Trimming cost V 4 bases and J 5 bases, with 12 bases left between them. CDR3 length: 13 residues. Germline assignment: CDR1 SGDLS and CDR2 YYNGEE. CDR3 in DNA: TGTGCCAGCAGCTCCCAGCAGGGATATGGCTACACCTTC. Protein sequence: CASSSQQGYGYTF.

The rearrangement joins TRBV5-1 to TRBJ2-1; possible D gene TRBD2, 5 bases. Germline CDR1 SGHRS, CDR2 YFSETQ. Trimming took 0 bases from V and 0 from J, leaving 7 bases between them. The CDR3 is 15 amino acids. The CDR3 loop is CASSLAADSYNEQFF. Written as DNA, the CDR3 is TGCGCCAGCAGCTTGGCAGCGGACTCCTACAATGAGCAGTTCTTC.

The chain is built from TRBV2 and TRBJ2-7, with D uncertain. CDR3 size: 13 residues. Deletions cut 4 bases from V and 7 bases from J, with 14 bases between. CDR1 and CDR2 from the germline V gene are SNHLY and FYNNEI. CDR3 in DNA: TGTGCCAGCAGTGGTGGCCAGTCTTGGGAGCAGTACTTC. The encoded protein is CASSGGQSWEQYF.

The CDR3 DNA reads as TGTGCCAGTATGGGCAGAGCCCCCCGGGTGACCGGGGAGCTGTTTTTT. This gives the protein CASMGRAPRVTGELFF. The chain uses TRBV19 and TRBJ2-2; no definite D call. CDR1 is LNHDA, CDR2 SQIVND, per germline (reference sequence). Trimming left V 7 bases short and J 5 bases short, with 20 bases between. The CDR3 has 16 amino acids.

The chain carries TRBV5-1 and TRBJ1-2; no definite D call. Trimming removed 4 bases at V and 4 bases at J, with 11 bases between. Germline V gene data show CDR1 as SGHRS and CDR2 as YFSETQ. CDR3 size: 13 residues. For the CDR3, the DNA is TGCGCCAGCAGCCCGGTAGCCGTCTATGGCTACACCTTC. Translating it yields CASSPVAVYGYTF.

This chain connects TRBV6-5 to TRBJ2-4; D gene ambiguous. Trimming took 2 bases from V and 7 from J, leaving 12 bases between them. This CDR3 contains 14 residues. CDR1 is MNHEY, CDR2 SVGAGI, per germline. CDR3 residues: CASSYGSQANIQYF. CDR3 sequence (DNA): TGTGCCAGCAGTTACGGGTCCCAGGCGAACATTCAGTACTTC.

The genes are TRBV11-1 and TRBJ2-2; 7 positions agree with TRBD1. The CDR3 consists of 16 residues. From germline, CDR1 is SGHAT and CDR2 FQDESV (reference sequence). J was trimmed by 2 bases and V by 5 bases; bases with no gene match: 8. This CDR3 is CASSPLGQLNTGELFF. The CDR3, as DNA: TGTGCCAGCAGCCCCCTGGGACAGTTAAACACCGGGGAGCTGTTTTTT.

The J gene is TRBJ2-7, the V gene TRBV10-3; D unresolved. CDR3 size: 12 residues. Germline lookup yields CDR1 ENHRY and CDR2 SYGVKD. The V end lost 2 bases, the J end lost 2 bases, and 4 bases lay between the germline ends. CDR3 region: CAISELAYEQYF. The CDR3 DNA reads as TGTGCCATCAGTGAGCTGGCCTACGAGCAGTACTTC.

The chain links TRBV27 to TRBJ1-1, with a possible D match to TRBD1 (6 bases). CDR1 is MNHEY, CDR2 SMNVEV, per germline (reference sequence). V lost 0 bases and J 8 bases, leaving 13 bases between the germline ends. The CDR3 length is 14 residues. In DNA, the CDR3 is TGTGCCAGCAGTTTATCGGGACACTTTGGCGAAGCTTTCTTT. Amino acids: CASSLSGHFGEAFF.

The chain couples TRBV30 to TRBJ2-3; D ambiguous. The CDR3 totals 14 residues. The V end lost 0 bases, the J end lost 2 bases, and 9 bases lay between the germline ends. Germline lookup yields CDR1 GTSNPN and CDR2 SVGIG (reference sequence). The CDR3 sequence: CAWSVMGITDTQYF. CDR3 nucleotide sequence: TGTGCCTGGAGTGTTATGGGGATCACAGATACGCAGTATTTT.

The chain is built from TRBV19 and TRBJ1-2; TRBD1 matches at 8 bases. V trimming: 5 bases; J trimming: 4 bases; junction bases outside the gene matches: 3. Germline CDR1 reads LNHDA; CDR2 reads SQIVND (reference sequence). CDR3 length: 13 amino acids. The CDR3 coding sequence is TGTGCCAGTAGTTATGGACAGGGCTATGGCTACACCTTC. Translating it yields CASSYGQGYGYTF.

This clone came up a few times. The rearrangement joins TRBV6-5 to TRBJ1-2; 7 positions agree with TRBD1. CDR1 and CDR2 from the germline V gene are MNHEY and SVGAGI. The CDR3 has 16 residues. Losses at the gene ends were 0 bases for V and 5 bases for J; bases not matched to a gene: 9. For the CDR3, the DNA is TGTGCCAGCAGTTACTCAATCTCCGGGACAGATTATGGCTACACCTTC. It translates to CASSYSISGTDYGYTF.

V gene TRBV7-9 combines with J gene TRBJ2-5, with TRBD2 as a possible D gene (6 bases). Germline values: CDR1 SEHNR, CDR2 FQNEAQ (reference sequence). This CDR3 has 15 residues. The V gene lost 4 bases and the J gene lost 5 bases, with 17 bases spanning the gap. In nucleotides, the CDR3 is TGTGCCAGCAGCTCCAGCGGGCAGGTAGGGGAGACCCAGTACTTC. Translated, it gives CASSSSGQVGETQYF.

This chain connects TRBV7-8 to TRBJ2-5; 12 positions agree with TRBD2. The CDR3 sequence is 18 residues long. From germline, CDR1 is SGHVS and CDR2 FQNEAQ. V was clipped by 1 base and J by 4 bases; unmatched bases: 10. Here the CDR3 reads CASSLGALAGGGLETQYF. DNA of the CDR3: TGTGCCAGCAGCTTAGGGGCCCTAGCGGGAGGGGGATTAGAGACCCAGTACTTC. Variable domain in full (rest from reference TRBV7-8 and TRBJ2-5): GAGVSQSPRYKVAKRGQDVALRCDPISGHVSLFWYQQALGQGPEFLTYFQNEAQLDKSGLPSDRFFAERPEGSVSTLKIQRTQQEDSAVYLCASSLGALAGGGLETQYFGPGTRLLVL.

The V and J genes are TRBV30 and TRBJ2-5; 10 positions agree with TRBD2. This CDR3 has 16 residues. V dropped 4 bases and J dropped 1; count of bases not matched to a gene: 9. Germline V gives CDR1 GTSNPN, CDR2 SVGIG (reference sequence). CDR3 loop: CAWTIGLAVPQETQYF. CDR3 DNA: TGTGCCTGGACCATTGGACTAGCGGTTCCCCAAGAGACCCAGTACTTC. Looking up the rest from reference TRBV30 and TRBJ2-5 gives the full variable domain: SQTIHQWPATLVQPVGSPLSLECTVEGTSNPNLYWYRQAAGRGLQLLFYSVGIGQISSEVPQNLSASRPQDRQFILSSKKLLLSDSGFYLCAWTIGLAVPQETQYFGPGTRLLVL.